These 22 T cell receptor beta chains came from one sample sequenced in a study of cytomegalovirus exposure and HLA in healthy donors. The PCR made use of 60 Vbeta and 13 Jbeta primers. The protocol was immunoSEQ multiplex PCR, while the TCRdb copy is restricted to in-frame clones and leaves out a portion. The table has under 200,000 clones, roughly 80% seen once; the top ten hold approximately 6.3%. Sequencing input: PBMCs. All receptors derive from a man between 35 and 55 years old in good health and CMV-seropositive.

This chain links TRBV5-1 with TRBJ2-5; no clear D gene. The V and J ends lost 0 bases and 5 bases respectively, with 5 bases between them. Germline CDR1 is SGHRS and CDR2 is YFSETQ. This CDR3 has 12 amino acids. The CDR3: CASSLGRETQYF. CDR3 DNA sequence: TGCGCCAGCAGCTTGGGCCGGGAGACCCAGTACTTC.

This chain connects TRBV5-1 to TRBJ1-5, with 7 positions matching TRBD1. V was clipped by 2 bases and J by 6 bases; unmatched bases: 8. Per germline, CDR1 SGHRS and CDR2 YFSETQ. The CDR3 contains 15 residues. The DNA of the CDR3 is TGCGCCAGCAGCTTATCGGACAGGACCGGTCAGCCCCAGCATTTT. This sequence encodes CASSLSDRTGQPQHF.

This chain uses TRBV28 with TRBJ2-1, with 7 bases fitting TRBD1. The CDR3 spans 15 residues. Unmatched junction bases numbered 8, after V lost 5 bases and J lost 4 bases. Looked up from germline, CDR1 is MDHEN and CDR2 is SYDVKM. In nucleotides, the CDR3 is TGTGCCAGCAGTAACAGGGGAGCCTTTTACAATGAGCAGTTCTTC. Translating gives CASSNRGAFYNEQFF.

The rearrangement joins TRBV4-1 to TRBJ2-5; TRBD2 matches at 12 bases. The germline CDR1 and CDR2 sequences are MGHRA and YSYEKL. The CDR3 has 17 amino acids. J gave up 1 base and V 3 bases, and 6 bases lay outside the gene matches. CDR3 coding DNA: TGCGCCAGCAGCCATTGGACTAGCGGGGCAACCCAAGAGACCCAGTACTTC. Translated, it gives CASSHWTSGATQETQYF.

This chain connects TRBV2 to TRBJ2-4; D may be TRBD1 (6 bases). Deletions cut 7 bases from V and 0 bases from J, with 13 bases between. The length of the CDR3 is 15 residues. CDR1 and CDR2 from the germline V gene are SNHLY and FYNNEI. The CDR3 sequence is CASTKDSLAKNIQYF. The CDR3 bases are TGTGCCAGCACTAAGGACAGTTTAGCCAAAAACATTCAGTACTTC.

The chain is built from TRBV7-2 and TRBJ2-5, with 9 bases identical to TRBD1. This CDR3 comprises 14 residues. The trim removed 4 bases at V and 3 bases at J, leaving 3 bases unmatched. The V gene's germline CDR1 is SGHTA and CDR2 FQGNSA. CDR3 region: CASSSGQGKETQYF. CDR3 bases: TGTGCCAGCAGCTCCGGACAGGGGAAAGAGACCCAGTACTTC.

Only a few counts were recorded for this clone. The chain recombines TRBV7-6 with TRBJ2-2; 9 nucleotides match TRBD1. The CDR3 is made up of 16 amino acids. Germline V lookup: CDR1 SGHVS, CDR2 FNYEAQ. The junction had 10 bases not matched to a gene; V was cut back by 6 bases and J by 5 bases. CDR3 amino acids: CASSLITGQGTGELFF. The CDR3 bases are TGTGCCAGCAGTTTAATTACGGGACAGGGAACCGGGGAGCTGTTTTTT.

The V and J genes are TRBV7-9 and TRBJ2-7; 10 positions agree with TRBD2. The germline CDR1 and CDR2 sequences are SEHNR and FQNEAQ (reference sequence). The length of the CDR3 is 17 residues. Trimming took 0 bases from V and 0 from J; bases not matched to a gene: 5. The CDR3 nucleotides are TGTGCCAGCAGCTTAGCTAGCGGGGGGACATTCTCCTACGAGCAGTACTTC. This codes for CASSLASGGTFSYEQYF.

This chain joins TRBV5-4 and TRBJ1-1, with 8 bases that match TRBD1. Germline lookup yields CDR1 SGHNT and CDR2 YYREEE (reference sequence). This CDR3 contains 17 residues. V shed 4 bases and J 1 base; nucleotides not matched to a gene: 12. The CDR3 DNA reads as TGTGCCAGCAGCCTCGGACAGGGCCTCAGGGGGAACACTGAAGCTTTCTTT. Its protein is CASSLGQGLRGNTEAFF.

Turning to this clone: Other DNA sequences within the sample encode an identical CDR3. This sequence joins TRBV27 and TRBJ2-2; D may be TRBD1 (6 bases). There are 13 residues in the CDR3. Deletions cut 5 bases from V and 8 bases from J, with 12 bases between. The germline V gene encodes CDR1 MNHEY and CDR2 SMNVEV (reference sequence). The CDR3 protein is CASSLRGSGELFF. In nucleotides, the CDR3 is TGTGCCAGCAGTCTAAGGGGGTCGGGGGAGCTGTTTTTT.

The gene calls are TRBV19 and TRBJ1-1; 7 positions agree with TRBD1. The length of the CDR3 is 14 residues. Germline trimming cut 6 bases from V and 1 base from J; bases unmatched to any gene: 5. Looked up from germline, CDR1 is LNHDA and CDR2 is SQIVND (reference sequence). CDR3 DNA sequence: TGTGCCAGTAGCCTGGACAGGTGGAACACTGAAGCTTTCTTT. This translates into CASSLDRWNTEAFF.

This chain joins TRBV19 and TRBJ2-4, with D tentatively TRBD2 (5 bases). The V end lost 8 bases, the J end lost 6 bases, and 20 bases lay between the germline ends. This CDR3 has 15 residues. CDR1 and CDR2 (germline): LNHDA, SQIVND (reference sequence). CDR3 sequence: CASQNPEGGRNIQYF. In DNA, the CDR3 is TGTGCCAGTCAAAACCCCGAAGGAGGTAGAAACATTCAGTACTTC.

V usage is TRBV14 and J usage is TRBJ1-5, with a possible D match to TRBD1 (5 bases). Looked up from germline, CDR1 is SGHDN and CDR2 is FVKESK. There are 15 residues in the CDR3. Deletions cut 1 base from V and 2 bases from J, with 9 bases between. The CDR3 reads CASSQGGDGNQPQHF. The CDR3, as DNA: TGTGCCAGCAGCCAAGGGGGCGACGGCAATCAGCCCCAGCATTTT. Looking up the rest from reference TRBV14 and TRBJ1-5 gives the full variable domain: EAGVTQFPSHSVIEKGQTVTLRCDPISGHDNLYWYRRVMGKEIKFLLHFVKESKQDESGMPNNRFLAERTGGTYSTLKVQPAELEDSGVYFCASSQGGDGNQPQHFGDGTRLSIL.

The chain has TRBV9 and TRBJ2-1, with 12 bases identical to TRBD2. V lost 4 bases and J lost 6; bases outside the gene matches: 2. The CDR3 consists of 14 residues. Per germline, CDR1 SGDLS and CDR2 YYNGEE. CDR3 sequence: CASSSGLAGNEQFF. The CDR3 DNA sequence: TGTGCCAGCAGCTCGGGACTAGCGGGCAATGAGCAGTTCTTC.

This chain joins TRBV19 and TRBJ2-3, with 7 bases aligning to TRBD1. Per the germline V gene, CDR1 is LNHDA and CDR2 is SQIVND (reference sequence). With V trimmed by 6 bases and J by 3 bases, 3 bases remained unmatched. The CDR3 spans 13 residues. This chain's CDR3 is CASRGQPTDTQYF. The CDR3 DNA follows: TGTGCCAGTAGGGGACAGCCTACAGATACGCAGTATTTT.

The CDR3 region has the DNA TGTGCCATCAAACCCCTAGAGGGTTGGACCCATAGTGAGCAGTTCTTC. Amino acid sequence: CAIKPLEGWTHSEQFF. This chain uses TRBV10-3 with TRBJ2-1, with D possibly TRBD2 on 5 matching bases. V lost 7 bases, J lost 9 bases, and 25 bases lay in between. This CDR3 has 16 residues. Germline CDR1 is ENHRY and CDR2 is SYGVKD.

V is TRBV12-2 and J is TRBJ2-5; TRBD2, the D gene given by the table, was not confirmed from the DNA. TRBV12-2 is deemed a pseudogene. The CDR3 extends over 14 amino acids. CDR3: CARDGPTPFGEQYF. As DNA, the CDR3 is TGTGCAAGGGACGGACCGACGCCTTTCGGGGAGCAGTACTTC.

The rearrangement links TRBV11-2 to TRBJ2-5, with a possible D match to TRBD2 (7 bases). V was trimmed by 1 base and J by 7 bases, leaving 13 bases between them. CDR1 and CDR2 (germline): SGHAT, FQNNGV. CDR3 size: 14 residues. The CDR3 DNA is TGTGCCAGCAGCTTAGGCGGGGGCCGCGGGACCCAGTACTTC. This gives the protein CASSLGGGRGTQYF. Full variable domain (rest looked up from reference TRBV11-2 and TRBJ2-5): EAGVAQSPRYKIIEKRQSVAFWCNPISGHATLYWYQQILGQGPKLLIQFQNNGVVDDSQLPKDRFSAERLKGVDSTLKIQPAKLEDSAVYLCASSLGGGRGTQYFGPGTRLLVL.

V usage is TRBV27 and J usage is TRBJ1-6; maybe TRBD1 (6 bases). The V and J ends lost 7 bases and 7 bases respectively, with 14 bases between them. CDR1 is MNHEY, CDR2 SMNVEV, per germline (reference sequence). The CDR3 runs 14 residues. In DNA form, the CDR3 reads TGTGCCAGCACCCGGGTGGGGGCCAATTCACCCCTCCACTTT. Protein sequence: CASTRVGANSPLHF.

This clone has just a few counts. The chain is built from TRBV25-1 and TRBJ1-1, with TRBD1 as a possible D gene (6 bases). Germline CDR1 MGHDK, CDR2 SYGVNS. CDR3 length: 13 amino acids. V was shortened by 8 bases and J by 5 bases, with 15 bases between the two germline ends. The CDR3 DNA is TGTGCCAGCCGCCCCAGGGGTGGGACTGAAGCTTTCTTT. It yields the protein CASRPRGGTEAFF.

This sequence joins TRBV30 and TRBJ2-5, with 7 bases aligning to TRBD1. The end of the DNA aligns better with TRBJ2-7, so the J call may be wrong. The V gene's germline CDR1 is GTSNPN and CDR2 SVGIG (reference sequence). The CDR3 has 14 residues. CDR3 protein: CAWARTGEGLEQYF. CDR3 bases: TGTGCCTGGGCCAGGACAGGCGAGGGTCTCGAGCAGTACTTC.

This chain uses TRBV15 with TRBJ1-6; D might be TRBD1 (6 bases). Trimming took off 5 bases at V and 12 bases at J, with 11 bases between the two ends. Germline loops: CDR1 LNHNV, CDR2 YYDKDF (reference sequence). The CDR3 sequence is 12 residues long. The chain's CDR3 is CATSETGRPLHF. The DNA of the CDR3 is TGTGCCACCAGCGAAACAGGGAGACCCCTCCACTTT.